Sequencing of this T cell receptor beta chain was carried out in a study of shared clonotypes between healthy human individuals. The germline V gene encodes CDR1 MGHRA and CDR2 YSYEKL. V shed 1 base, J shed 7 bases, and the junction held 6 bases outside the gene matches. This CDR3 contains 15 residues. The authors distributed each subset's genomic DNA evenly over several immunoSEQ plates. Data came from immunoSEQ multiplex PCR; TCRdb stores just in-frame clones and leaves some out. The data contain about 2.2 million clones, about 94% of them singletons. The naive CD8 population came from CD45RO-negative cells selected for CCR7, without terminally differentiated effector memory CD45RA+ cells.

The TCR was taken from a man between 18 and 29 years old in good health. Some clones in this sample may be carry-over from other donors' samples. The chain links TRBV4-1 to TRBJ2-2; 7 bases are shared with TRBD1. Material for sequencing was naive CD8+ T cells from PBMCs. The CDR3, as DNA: TGCGCCAGCAGCCAAGCACAGGGGTTGGTCGGGGAGCTGTTTTTT. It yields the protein CASSQAQGLVGELFF.